This T cell receptor (beta chain) was identified during a study of shared clonotypes between healthy human individuals. Study overall: CD4 naive and CD4 memory each took three plates per donor, while CD8 naive took two and CD8 memory one. General study points: Naive subsets typically showed greater estimated richness than memory subsets.

Naive CD45RA+ and memory CD45RA-negative subsets were split from CD4+ cells. Generated by immunoSEQ multiplex PCR, the TCRdb table keeps only in-frame clones and is missing some. This sample carries approximately 640,000 clones, about three quarters of them seen once, and the ten largest clones take about 1.8%. A note on this clone: Its target is unknown.

Trimming removed 1 base at V and 9 bases at J, with 16 bases between. The CDR3 has 15 amino acids. Germline V gene lookup returns CDR1 MRHNA and CDR2 SNTAGT. The genes are TRBV6-4 and TRBJ1-5, with D perhaps TRBD1 (5 bases). The sequencing input was memory CD4+ T cells sorted from blood. Regarding subset: CD45RA-negative fraction. The receptor was isolated from a woman in her thirties in good health. The CDR3 region has the DNA TGTGCCAGCAGTGACTTGAGACGGGGACCGGCGCCCCAGCATTTT. This gives the protein CASSDLRRGPAPQHF.